The clone carrying this T cell receptor (beta chain) was observed at least ten times. The entry originates in a study of blood T cell repertoires in COVID-19. Study at large: Material from acute and convalescent COVID-19 was sourced from the United States, Italy and Spain.

TCRdb's table, derived via immunoSEQ multiplex PCR, lists solely in-frame clones and lacks some. This sample yields some 300,000 clones, of which roughly 86% are seen a single time; around 1.9% belongs to the top ten. Germline V gene lookup returns CDR1 LGHDT and CDR2 YNNKEL (reference sequence). This CDR3 spans 13 amino acids. Trimming shortened V by 1 base and J by 3 bases, and 6 bases separated the two germline ends. The clonotype originates from a woman aged 30 to 39 with COVID-19, enrolled during active disease. The material sequenced was peripheral blood. The genes are TRBV3-1 (or the pseudogene TRBV3-2) and TRBJ1-1; D is ambiguous. The CDR3 spells CASSQGRDTEAFF. The DNA for the CDR3 is TGTGCCAGCAGCCAAGGCCGGGACACTGAAGCTTTCTTT.